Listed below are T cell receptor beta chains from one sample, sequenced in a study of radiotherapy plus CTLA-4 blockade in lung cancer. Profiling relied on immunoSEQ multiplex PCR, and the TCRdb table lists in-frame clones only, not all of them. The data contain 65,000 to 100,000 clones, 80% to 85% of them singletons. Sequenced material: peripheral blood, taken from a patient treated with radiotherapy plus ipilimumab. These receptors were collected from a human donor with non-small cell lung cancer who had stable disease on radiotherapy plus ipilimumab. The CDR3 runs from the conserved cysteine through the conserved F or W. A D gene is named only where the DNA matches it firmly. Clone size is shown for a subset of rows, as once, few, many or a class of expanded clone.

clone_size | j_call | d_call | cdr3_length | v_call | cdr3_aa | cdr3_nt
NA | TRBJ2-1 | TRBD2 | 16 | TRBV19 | CASSIDQRGGYNEQFF | TGTGCCAGTAGTATAGATCAGCGGGGGGGATACAATGAGCAGTTCTTC
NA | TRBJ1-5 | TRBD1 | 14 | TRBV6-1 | CASRGGQANQPQHF | TGTGCCAGCAGGGGGGGACAGGCCAATCAGCCCCAGCATTTT
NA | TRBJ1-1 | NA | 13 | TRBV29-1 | CSVDRGSNTEAFF | TGCAGCGTTGATCGGGGCTCGAACACTGAAGCTTTCTTT
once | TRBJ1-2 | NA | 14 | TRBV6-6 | CATSTPGGYYGYTF | TGTGCCACCTCAACGCCCGGGGGCTACTATGGCTACACCTTC
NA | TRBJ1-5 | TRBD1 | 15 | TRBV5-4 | CASSFGTDRNQPQHF | TGTGCCAGCAGCTTCGGGACAGACCGCAATCAGCCCCAGCATTTT
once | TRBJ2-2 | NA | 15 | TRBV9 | CASCPGGRNTGELFF | TGTGCCTCTTGTCCAGGCGGACGAAACACCGGGGAGCTGTTTTTT
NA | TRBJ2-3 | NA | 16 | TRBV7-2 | CASSLGGSLSTDTQYF | TGTGCCAGCAGCTTAGGAGGCTCCTTGAGCACAGATACGCAGTATTTT
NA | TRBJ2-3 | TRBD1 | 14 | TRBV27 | CASSKQGVEDTQYF | TGTGCCAGCAGTAAACAGGGGGTTGAAGATACGCAGTATTTT
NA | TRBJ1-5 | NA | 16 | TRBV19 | CASSLPAGGLSQPQHF | TGTGCCAGTAGCCTCCCCGCCGGGGGGCTTTCTCAGCCCCAGCATTTT
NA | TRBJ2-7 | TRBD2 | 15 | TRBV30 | CAWSGGLAGSYEQYF | TGTGCCTGGTCGGGGGGACTAGCGGGTTCCTACGAGCAGTACTTC
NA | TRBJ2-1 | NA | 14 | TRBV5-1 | CASSLYQGDNEQFF | TGCGCCAGCAGCTTGTATCAGGGAGACAATGAGCAGTTCTTC
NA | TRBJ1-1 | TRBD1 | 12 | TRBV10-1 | CASMGDREEAFF | TGCGCCAGCATGGGGGACAGGGAAGAAGCTTTCTTT
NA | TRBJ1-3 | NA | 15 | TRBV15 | CATSRDRGSGNTIYF | TGTGCCACCAGCAGAGACAGGGGATCTGGAAACACCATATATTTT
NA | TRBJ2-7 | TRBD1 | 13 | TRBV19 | CASSMDRGDEQYF | TGTGCCAGTAGTATGGACAGGGGGGACGAGCAGTACTTC
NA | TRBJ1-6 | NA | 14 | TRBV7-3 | CASSQGTPNSPLHF | TGTGCCAGCAGCCAAGGGACGCCGAATTCACCCCTCCACTTT
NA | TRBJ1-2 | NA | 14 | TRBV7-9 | CASSLETDFYGYTF | TGTGCCAGCAGCTTAGAGACAGACTTCTATGGCTACACCTTC
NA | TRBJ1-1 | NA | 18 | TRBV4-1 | CASSQDAGDDSTNTEAFF | TGCGCCAGCAGCCAAGACGCGGGAGACGACAGTACGAACACTGAAGCTTTCTTT
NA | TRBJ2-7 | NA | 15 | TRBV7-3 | CASSLMAASSYEQYF | TGTGCCAGCAGCTTAATGGCTGCATCCTCCTACGAGCAGTACTTC
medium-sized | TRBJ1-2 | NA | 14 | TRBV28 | CASSPPRDTYGYTF | TGTGCCAGCAGTCCCCCCCGGGACACCTATGGCTACACCTTC
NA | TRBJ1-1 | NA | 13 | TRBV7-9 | CASSSTVNTEAFF | TGTGCCAGCAGCTCGACAGTGAACACTGAAGCTTTCTTT
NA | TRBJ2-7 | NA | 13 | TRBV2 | CASSAGLLVEQYF | TGTGCCAGCAGCGCAGGGCTTCTCGTCGAGCAGTACTTC
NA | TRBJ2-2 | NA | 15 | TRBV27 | CASSSHQGGTGELFF | TGTGCCAGCAGTTCACACCAGGGTGGCACCGGGGAGCTGTTTTTT